A selection of T cell receptor beta chains follows, all from one sample in a study of CD8+ T cells in alopecia areata. TCRdb's copy holds only in-frame clones and misses some; the assay was immunoSEQ multiplex PCR. The sample includes about 200,000 clones, more than 45% of them seen just once. Sequenced here: CD4+ T cells sorted from blood, sampled at week 24, from a patient treated with tofacitinib. These receptors all stem from a human donor with alopecia areata. CDR3s include the opening cysteine and the closing phenylalanine or tryptophan. D genes are given only for firm matches. Expanded clones get a size class; other rows say once, few or many, or leave the size out.

size	length	D	V	J	CDR3	DNA
medium-sized	15	-	TRBV2	TRBJ1-4	CASSQLFATNEKLFF	TGTGCCAGCAGCCAACTATTTGCAACTAATGAAAAACTGTTTTTT
-	13	TRBD1	TRBV5-4	TRBJ2-1	CASSSGQDGSLFF	TGTGCCAGCAGCTCAGGACAGGATGGGTCTCTGTTCTTC
once	14	-	TRBV6-5	TRBJ2-3	CASSDNGRTDTQYF	TGTGCCAGCAGTGATAACGGGAGAACAGATACGCAGTATTTT
-	14	-	TRBV5-4	TRBJ2-4	CASSLVGGQNIQYF	TGTGCCAGCAGCTTGGTCGGGGGGCAAAACATTCAGTACTTC
-	15	-	TRBV15	TRBJ2-3	CATSSPGGSTDTQYF	TGTGCCACCAGCAGCCCAGGTGGTAGCACAGATACGCAGTATTTT
-	14	-	TRBV19	TRBJ2-3	CASSIGRSTDTQYF	TGTGCCAGTAGTATAGGCCGATCCACAGATACGCAGTATTTT
-	14	-	TRBV28	TRBJ1-2	CASILSGAGYGYTF	TGTGCCAGCATCCTGTCGGGGGCAGGCTATGGCTACACCTTC
-	13	-	TRBV21-1	TRBJ1-1	CASSKGIRREAFF	TGTGCCAGCAGCAAAGGGATACGCCGTGAAGCTTTCTTT
-	13	-	TRBV18	TRBJ1-2	CASSPDRVYGYTF	TGTGCCAGCTCACCGGACAGAGTCTATGGCTACACCTTC
-	14	-	TRBV10-3	TRBJ2-7	CAISDRGGTYEQYF	TGTGCCATCAGTGACAGGGGGGGAACCTACGAGCAGTACTTC
few	14	-	TRBV9	TRBJ1-4	CASTSGPDNEKLFF	TGTGCCAGCACCTCCGGACCGGACAATGAAAAACTGTTTTTT
-	18	-	TRBV9	TRBJ2-3	CASSVVKGMIPGTDTQYF	TGTGCCAGCAGCGTAGTGAAAGGGATGATACCTGGCACAGATACGCAGTATTTT
-	16	TRBD2	TRBV15	TRBJ2-7	CATSRGGEGGLLAQYF	TGTGCCACCAGCAGAGGAGGGGAGGGAGGGCTATTGGCGCAGTACTTC
-	12	-	TRBV27	TRBJ2-1	CASSLRGGEQFF	TGTGCCAGCAGTTTAAGAGGCGGAGAGCAGTTCTTC
-	13	-	TRBV7-9	TRBJ2-3	CASSFSYEDTQYF	TGTGCCAGCAGCTTTAGCTACGAAGATACGCAGTATTTT
few	11	TRBD1	TRBV20-1	TRBJ2-1	CGGTGGNEQFF	TGCGGGGGGACAGGGGGAAATGAGCAGTTCTTC
-	13	-	TRBV4-2	TRBJ2-1	CASSRDSNDEQFF	TGTGCCAGCAGCCGGGACTCCAACGATGAGCAGTTCTTC
-	15	-	TRBV9	TRBJ1-5	CASSVGGQSNQPQHF	TGTGCCAGCAGCGTGGGGGGGCAGAGCAATCAGCCCCAGCATTTT
-	15	-	TRBV10-3	TRBJ2-7	CAISDTSGDVDEQYF	TGTGCCATAAGTGATACGTCGGGGGACGTCGACGAGCAGTACTTC
-	15	-	TRBV5-1	TRBJ2-6	CASSLERPGANVLTF	TGCGCCAGCAGCTTGGAGAGGCCTGGGGCCAACGTCCTGACTTTC
once	18	TRBD2	TRBV30	TRBJ2-5	CAWSGGTSGRWVQETQYF	TGTGCCTGGAGTGGCGGGACTAGCGGGAGATGGGTACAGGAGACCCAGTACTTC
-	15	TRBD1	TRBV4-1	TRBJ1-2	CASSRTTGDNGGYTF	TGCGCCAGCAGCCGTACGACAGGGGACAATGGTGGCTACACCTTC
-	19	TRBD1	TRBV4-1	TRBJ2-6	CASSPRDQQGIAGANVLTF	TGCGCCAGCAGCCCAAGAGATCAACAGGGGATCGCTGGGGCCAACGTCCTGACTTTC
-	15	-	TRBV7-6	TRBJ2-1	CASSLLGELSSEQFF	TGTGCCAGCAGCTTACTTGGCGAGCTTTCTTCTGAGCAGTTCTTC
-	14	TRBD1	TRBV7-2	TRBJ2-3	CASSSRQGLDTQYF	TGTGCCAGCAGCTCCCGACAGGGATTAGATACGCAGTATTTT
-	13	-	TRBV7-2	TRBJ1-2	CASSLGVGYGYTF	TGTGCCAGCAGCTTAGGGGTGGGATATGGCTACACCTTC
few	13	-	TRBV28	TRBJ2-7	CASGLTTPYEQYF	TGTGCCAGCGGATTAACTACACCCTACGAGCAGTACTTC
-	17	-	TRBV9	TRBJ2-1	CASSVDPSLLSYNEQFF	TGTGCCAGCAGCGTGGACCCTAGCCTCCTCTCCTACAATGAGCAGTTCTTC
-	14	-	TRBV11-2	TRBJ2-5	CASSFGWGQETQYF	TGTGCCAGCAGCTTCGGCTGGGGGCAAGAGACCCAGTACTTC
few	10	-	TRBV29-1	TRBJ2-1	CSVAENEQFF	TGCAGCGTTGCGGAAAATGAGCAGTTCTTC
-	14	TRBD1	TRBV30	TRBJ1-5	CAWSKGQGNQPQHF	TGTGCCTGGAGTAAGGGACAGGGTAATCAGCCCCAGCATTTT
-	13	-	TRBV25-1	TRBJ1-2	CASSRDHNYGYTF	TGTGCCAGCAGCCGGGACCACAACTATGGCTACACCTTC
-	14	-	TRBV27	TRBJ2-1	CASSLSQTSNKQFF	TGTGCCAGCAGTTTATCCCAAACTAGCAATAAGCAGTTCTTC
few	15	TRBD1	TRBV7-2	TRBJ2-4	CASSEQTGSKNIQYF	TGTGCCAGCAGCGAACAGACAGGGTCCAAAAACATTCAGTACTTC
few	15	TRBD1	TRBV15	TRBJ2-5	CATSRAGTGQETQYF	TGTGCCACCAGCAGAGCCGGGACAGGGCAAGAGACCCAGTACTTC
-	16	TRBD1	TRBV5-6	TRBJ2-7	CASSTRTGWASYEQYF	TGTGCCAGCAGCACGAGGACAGGGTGGGCCTCCTACGAGCAGTACTTC
-	16	TRBD1	TRBV5-1	TRBJ2-5	CASSDSTGGARKTQYF	TGCGCCAGCAGCGACAGCACAGGGGGCGCTCGAAAGACCCAGTACTTC
few	14	TRBD1	TRBV29-1	TRBJ1-6	CSVATDRDNSPLHF	TGCAGCGTTGCCACTGACAGGGACAATTCACCCCTCCACTTT
once	14	TRBD1	TRBV29-1	TRBJ2-3	CSVSGTGGRDTQYF	TGCAGCGTTTCCGGGACAGGGGGCAGAGATACGCAGTATTTT
-	14	-	TRBV4-1	TRBJ1-6	CASSQDTGNSPLHF	TGCGCCAGCAGCCAAGATACTGGGAATTCACCCCTCCACTTT
-	12	TRBD1	TRBV5-4	TRBJ1-2	CASSGTGEGYTF	TGTGCCAGCAGCGGGACAGGGGAAGGCTACACCTTC
-	15	-	TRBV29-1	TRBJ2-1	CSVDRGLNSYNEQFF	TGCAGCGTTGATCGGGGACTGAACTCCTACAATGAGCAGTTCTTC
-	14	TRBD1	TRBV18	TRBJ1-2	CASSPTGQNYGYTF	TGTGCCAGCTCACCAACGGGACAGAACTATGGCTACACCTTC
few	15	-	TRBV29-1	TRBJ2-3	CSGDDRSTSTDTQYF	TGCAGCGGAGATGACAGATCCACTAGCACAGATACGCAGTATTTT
-	14	-	TRBV9	TRBJ2-5	CASSVEDVYGTQYF	TGTGCCAGCAGCGTAGAGGACGTTTACGGGACCCAGTACTTC
few	12	-	TRBV9	TRBJ1-1	CASSADSTEAFF	TGTGCCAGCAGCGCCGACAGTACTGAAGCTTTCTTT
few	16	-	TRBV10-3	TRBJ1-2	CAISESDQNRRYGYTF	TGTGCCATCAGTGAGTCTGACCAGAACAGACGCTATGGCTACACCTTC
-	16	-	TRBV27	TRBJ1-2	CASSFLDDGFNYGYTF	TGTGCCAGCAGTTTTCTCGATGACGGGTTTAACTATGGCTACACCTTC
many	14	-	TRBV7-8	TRBJ1-1	CASSLAGLVPEAFF	TGTGCCAGCAGCTTAGCAGGGTTGGTTCCCGAAGCTTTCTTT
few	16	TRBD2	TRBV5-6	TRBJ2-3	CASSSAGTSRSDTQYF	TGTGCCAGCAGCTCGGCCGGGACTAGCAGGTCAGATACGCAGTATTTT
few	13	-	TRBV15	TRBJ2-1	CATSRERQHEQFF	TGTGCCACCAGCAGAGAGCGGCAGCATGAGCAGTTCTTC
-	11	-	TRBV11-2	TRBJ2-3	CASSLVNTQYF	TGTGCCAGCAGCTTAGTGAATACGCAGTATTTT
-	15	-	TRBV9	TRBJ2-7	CASSVDVTGRDEQYF	TGTGCCAGCAGCGTAGACGTGACAGGGAGGGACGAGCAGTACTTC
-	14	TRBD1	TRBV6-6	TRBJ2-7	CASSYRDRDFEQYF	TGTGCCAGCAGTTACCGGGACAGGGACTTCGAGCAGTACTTC
-	13	-	TRBV5-1	TRBJ2-2	CASSTTGTGELFF	TGCGCCAGCAGCACCACAGGGACCGGGGAGCTGTTTTTT
-	16	-	TRBV6-5	TRBJ1-1	CASSYSLGALNTEAFF	TGTGCCAGCAGTTACTCACTGGGGGCACTGAACACTGAAGCTTTCTTT
-	18	-	TRBV7-8	TRBJ2-4	CASSLAGSSVLAKNIQYF	TGTGCCAGCAGCTTAGCCGGTAGCTCCGTACTAGCCAAAAACATTCAGTACTTC